This TCR beta chain comes out of a study of CD8+ T cells in alopecia areata. As the sequencing template, cDNA was produced by extracting RNA and reverse transcribing it. TCRdb's table, derived via immunoSEQ multiplex PCR, lists solely in-frame clones and lacks some. The repertoire consists of around 100,000 clones, none detected only once. J was trimmed by 5 bases and V by 2 bases; bases with no gene match: 6. The germline CDR1 and CDR2 sequences are FNHDT and SITEND (reference sequence). The CDR3 covers 15 residues. Notes on this clone: Mouse germline and gene names are used. Read data end 4 residues before the CDR3 end; the end is taken from the germline J gene. Other DNA sequences in the sample encode the same CDR3.

This receptor was identified in a C3H/HeJ mouse with alopecia areata. Mouse MHC haplotype: H2-k. Sequencing was carried out using lesional skin. The V call is TRBV19, the J call TRBJ2-1, with 8 bases that match TRBD2. The sequenced CDR3 bases are TGTGCCAGCAGTATCCTGGGGGGCGGTGATGCT. The encoded protein is CASSILGGGDA. The CDR3 as a whole reads CASSILGGGDAEQFF.